Shown below are 8 T cell receptor beta chains from a single sample sequenced in a study of T cell responses to AZD1222 COVID-19 vaccine. Clones were read by immunoSEQ multiplex PCR, and TCRdb kept only the in-frame ones, dropping some. The repertoire has under 85,000 clones, approximately 85% of them found once; the top ten carry 5%. Material: peripheral blood, obtained on day 0 of MenACWY control vaccination. The receptor set was obtained from an adult in good health.

The J gene is TRBJ1-2, the V gene TRBV19, with unresolved D. The germline gives CDR1 LNHDA, CDR2 SQIVND (reference sequence). With 5 bases removed from V and 7 bases from J, the gap between germline ends came to 11 bases. The CDR3 loop spans 12 amino acids. The CDR3 reads CASSAGFTGYTF. CDR3 nucleotide sequence: TGTGCCAGTAGTGCGGGATTTACTGGCTACACCTTC. The whole variable domain, filled in from reference TRBV19 and TRBJ1-2, reads DGGITQSPKYLFRKEGQNVTLSCEQNLNHDAMYWYRQDPGQGLRLIYYSQIVNDFQKGDIAEGYSVSREKKESFPLTVTSAQKNPTAFYLCASSAGFTGYTFGSGTRLTVV.

V usage is TRBV6-2 or TRBV6-3 and J usage is TRBJ2-5, with D unresolved. V lost 4 bases to trimming and J lost 3 bases, with 6 bases between them. The CDR3 is 12 residues long. CDR1 and CDR2 (germline): MNHEY, SVGEGT. CDR3 sequence reads: CASSSTEETQYF. CDR3 coding DNA: TGTGCCAGCAGTTCTACTGAAGAGACCCAGTACTTC.

This chain joins TRBV18 and TRBJ1-6; 10 bases line up with TRBD1. Trimming removed 8 bases from V and 11 bases from J; junction bases left unmatched: 9. Looked up from germline, CDR1 is KGHSH and CDR2 is LQKENI. This CDR3 has 14 residues. The CDR3 coding sequence is TGTGCCAGCATCCGGGACAGGGGTTTTCCACCCCTCCACTTT. It yields the protein CASIRDRGFPPLHF.

V usage is TRBV5-4 and J usage is TRBJ1-2, with 7 positions matching TRBD1. Per the germline V gene, CDR1 is SGHNT and CDR2 is YYREEE (reference sequence). The junction had 11 bases not matched to a gene; V was cut back by 4 bases and J by 5 bases. There are 15 residues in the CDR3. In DNA, the CDR3 is TGTGCCAGCAGCCCGTCGGTAGGGACAGATTATGGCTACACCTTC. This codes for CASSPSVGTDYGYTF.

J is TRBJ1-1 and V is TRBV7-9; no definite D call. This CDR3 region has 14 residues. Trimming shortened V by 2 bases and J by 1 base, and 8 bases separated the two germline ends. Germline V gives CDR1 SEHNR, CDR2 FQNEAQ (reference sequence). CDR3 sequence (DNA): TGTGCCAGCAGCTTAACAGCCTCGAACACTGAAGCTTTCTTT. The encoded protein is CASSLTASNTEAFF.

The chain has TRBV9 and TRBJ1-1; D is uncertain. V was shortened by 1 base and J by 2 bases, with 3 bases between the two germline ends. Per germline, CDR1 SGDLS and CDR2 YYNGEE. The CDR3 is 12 residues long. The CDR3 bases are TGTGCCAGCAGCGTAAGTAACACTGAAGCTTTCTTT. This codes for CASSVSNTEAFF.

The CDR3 DNA follows: TGCGCCAGCAGCCAGGGGGATACGTCAGGGGTGAAAGGCTACACCTTC. Amino acid sequence: CASSQGDTSGVKGYTF. This chain connects TRBV4-3 to TRBJ1-2; tentatively, D is TRBD1 (6 bases). In germline, CDR1 is LGHNA, CDR2 YSLEER. The CDR3 contains 16 residues. Trimming stripped 3 bases from V and 8 bases from J, with 22 bases between.

J is TRBJ2-7 and V is TRBV5-5; no definite D call. Germline CDR1 SGHKS, CDR2 YYEKEE (reference sequence). Trimming stripped 4 bases from V and 4 bases from J, with 3 bases between. This CDR3 is built from 10 residues. DNA of the CDR3: TGTGCCAGCAGCGATTACGAGCAGTACTTC. Translated, it gives CASSDYEQYF.